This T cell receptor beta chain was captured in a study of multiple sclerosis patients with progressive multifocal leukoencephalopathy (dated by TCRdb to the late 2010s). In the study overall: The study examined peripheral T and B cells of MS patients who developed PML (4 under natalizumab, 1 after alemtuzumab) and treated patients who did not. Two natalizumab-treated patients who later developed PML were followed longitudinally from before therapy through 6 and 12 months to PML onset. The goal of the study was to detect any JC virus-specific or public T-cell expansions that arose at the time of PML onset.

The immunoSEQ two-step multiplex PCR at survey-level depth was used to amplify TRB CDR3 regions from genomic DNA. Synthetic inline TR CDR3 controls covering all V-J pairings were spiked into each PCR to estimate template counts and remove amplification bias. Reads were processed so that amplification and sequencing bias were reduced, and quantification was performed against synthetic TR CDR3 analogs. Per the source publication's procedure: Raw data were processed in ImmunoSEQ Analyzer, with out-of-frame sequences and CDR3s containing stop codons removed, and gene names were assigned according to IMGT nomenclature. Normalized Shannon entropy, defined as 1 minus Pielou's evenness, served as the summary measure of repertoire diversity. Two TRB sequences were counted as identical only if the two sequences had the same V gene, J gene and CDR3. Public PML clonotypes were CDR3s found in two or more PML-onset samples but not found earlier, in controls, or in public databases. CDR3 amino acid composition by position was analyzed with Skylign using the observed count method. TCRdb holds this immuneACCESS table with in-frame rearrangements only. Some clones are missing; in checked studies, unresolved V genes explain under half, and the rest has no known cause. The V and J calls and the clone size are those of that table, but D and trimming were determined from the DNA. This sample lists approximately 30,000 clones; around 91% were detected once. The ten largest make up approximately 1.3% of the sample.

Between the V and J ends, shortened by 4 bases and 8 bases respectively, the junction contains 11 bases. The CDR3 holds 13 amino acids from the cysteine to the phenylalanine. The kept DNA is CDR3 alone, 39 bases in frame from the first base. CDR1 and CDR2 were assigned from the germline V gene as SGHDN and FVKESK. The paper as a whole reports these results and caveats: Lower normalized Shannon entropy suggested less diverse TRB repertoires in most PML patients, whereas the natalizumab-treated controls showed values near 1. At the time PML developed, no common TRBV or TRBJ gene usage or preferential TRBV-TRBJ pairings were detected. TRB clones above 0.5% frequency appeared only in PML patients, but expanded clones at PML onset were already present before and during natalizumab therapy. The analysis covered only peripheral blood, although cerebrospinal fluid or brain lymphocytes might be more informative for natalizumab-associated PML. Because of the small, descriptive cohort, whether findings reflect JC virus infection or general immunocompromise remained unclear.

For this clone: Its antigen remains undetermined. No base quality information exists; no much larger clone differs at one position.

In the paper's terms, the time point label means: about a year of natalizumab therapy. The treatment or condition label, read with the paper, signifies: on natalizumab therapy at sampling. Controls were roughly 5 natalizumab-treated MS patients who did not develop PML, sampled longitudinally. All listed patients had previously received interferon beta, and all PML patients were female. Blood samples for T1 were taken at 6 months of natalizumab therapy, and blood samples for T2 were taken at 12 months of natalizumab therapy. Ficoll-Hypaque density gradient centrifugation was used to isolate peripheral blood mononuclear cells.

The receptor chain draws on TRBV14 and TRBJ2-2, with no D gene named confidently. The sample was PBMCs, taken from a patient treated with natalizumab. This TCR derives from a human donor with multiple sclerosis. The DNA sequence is TGTGCCAGCAGCCCCCGAAGAAGGGGGGAGCTGTTTTTT. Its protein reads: CASSPRRRGELFF.